This T cell receptor beta chain was sequenced in a study of blood T cell repertoires in COVID-19. Looking at the study overall: Sites in the United States, Italy and Spain provided acute and convalescent COVID-19 samples. The cDNA or gDNA used as material had been derived from T cells, B-cell-depleted T cells, or PBMCs.

This clone was recorded only once. In the original analysis: Reference gene primer amplification yielded estimated nucleated cell counts. Clones were read by immunoSEQ multiplex PCR, and TCRdb kept only the in-frame ones, dropping some. That table furnishes V, J and clone size, whereas the DNA furnished D and trimming. The data show around 120,000 clones, more than 75% seen once. The source of this sequence is a human donor in a cohort sampled during active COVID-19. What was sequenced was peripheral blood.

This chain's CDR3 is CASSSQGWAEAFF. Here the CDR3 DNA reads TGCGCCAGCAGCTCACAGGGTTGGGCTGAAGCTTTCTTT. This chain uses TRBV5-1 with TRBJ1-1, with a possible D match to TRBD1 (6 bases). Per germline, CDR1 SGHRS and CDR2 YFSETQ. V dropped 3 bases and J dropped 6 bases, with 12 bases sitting between them. The CDR3 contains 13 residues.